This TCR beta chain was found in a study of post-analysis software for immune sequencing data. Study information: Recorded disease courses covered relapsing-remitting, secondary progressive and progressive-relapsing multiple sclerosis. Some patients had no subtype annotation. Study-wide results and caveats: Those samples that were prepared in the same batch co-clustered strongly by F measure. The study found TRBV5-6, TRBV5-1 and TRBV20-1 among five or six TRBV segments more frequent in patients than controls. Compared against controls, patients with multiple sclerosis displayed significantly lower normalized Chao1 diversity.

The CDR3 contains 12 residues. CDR1 SGHRS and CDR2 YFSETQ come from the germline V gene. Points on this clonotype: The antigen remains unidentified. The junction does not match germline at one end; this may be a read error.

Unique molecular identifiers had been added to the TCR beta cDNA libraries. Out of about 0.9 to 10 million T cells, 450,000 to 600,000 cDNA molecules were generated. TCRdb fed the PCR reads into MiXCR, producing one record per CDR3 protein. The sample lists fewer than 900,000 distinct CDR3 sequences, roughly 50% seen once, with just under 5% in the top ten. The receptor comes from a girl between 5 and 17 years old with multiple sclerosis. Sequencing was performed on blood. This sequence joins TRBV5-1 and TRBJ2-7; TRBD2 is a possible D gene (5 bases). CDR3 region: CANSPGLDEQYF. The CDR3 nucleotides read TGCGCCAACAGCCCCGGACTGGACGAGCAGTACTTC.